Below, 31 T cell receptor beta chains from the same sample are listed, as sequenced in a study of regulatory T cells in long-lasting Graves disease. With iRepertoire HTBI primers and Arm-PCR of CDR3 regions, TCR beta libraries were built. TCRdb analysed the multiplex PCR reads with MiXCR anew, one entry per CDR3 protein. There are some 500,000 distinct CDR3 sequences in the sample; 16% occur only once, and roughly 25% lies in the top ten. Time point of the sample: newly diagnosed GD, antithyroid drugs for less than 3 months. The TCR library was made from RNA extracted from PBMCs. The sample was also linked to a second study, of T cells in Graves' hyperthyroidism and ophthalmopathy.

Material: peripheral blood mononuclear cells (PBMCs), obtained at new diagnosis, from a patient treated with antithyroid drugs. The receptors come from a woman aged 35-65 years with Graves disease.

This clonotype was seen repeatedly, ten times or more. The chain combines TRBV28 with TRBJ2-7; the D gene is possibly TRBD1 (5 bases). The ends were cut back, 5 bases at V and 3 bases at J, with 20 bases in the middle. Looked up from germline, CDR1 is MDHEN and CDR2 is SYDVKM. The CDR3 sequence is 16 residues long. Written as DNA, the CDR3 is TGTGCCAGCAGTGGGTATCGGACAAGTCTATTCTACGAGCAGTACTTC. Translated: CASSGYRTSLFYEQYF. The full variable domain, rest sourced from reference TRBV28 and TRBJ2-7, is DVKVTQSSRYLVKRTGEKVFLECVQDMDHENMFWYRQDPGLGLRLIYFSYDVKMKEKGDIPEGYSVSREKKERFSLILESASTNQTSMYLCASSGYRTSLFYEQYFGPGTRLTVT.

Details on this clonotype: The conserved closing phenylalanine or tryptophan is absent in this CDR3, likely reflecting a read error. V is TRBV2 and J is TRBJ1-1, with 8 bases identical to TRBD1. The J segment lost 4 bases and the V segment lost 5 bases, leaving 3 bases of the junction unmatched. The CDR3 spans 13 residues. Germline CDR1 reads SNHLY; CDR2 reads FYNNEI. CDR3 region: CASSTGGGTEAFL. In nucleotides, the CDR3 is TGTGCCAGCAGTACAGGGGGGGGCACTGAAGCTTTCCTT.

This clonotype was seen a few times. The CDR3, as DNA: TGCAGTGCTACGAAGGGAGAAAGCATGAACACTGAAGCTTTCTTT. It specifies CSATKGESMNTEAFF. The chain carries TRBV20-1 and TRBJ1-1, with D unclear. V lost 4 bases to trimming and J lost 0 bases, with 15 bases between them. CDR3 length: 15 amino acids. Germline CDR1 is DFQATT and CDR2 is SNEGSKA (reference sequence).

The rearrangement uses TRBV19 and TRBJ1-2, with 8 bases lining up with TRBD1. Germline values: CDR1 LNHDA, CDR2 SQIVND (reference sequence). The CDR3 totals 15 residues. The junction had 4 bases not matched to a gene; V was cut back by 2 bases and J by 2 bases. The CDR3 spells CASSISRQGNYGYTF. In nucleotides, the CDR3 is TGTGCCAGTAGTATATCTAGACAGGGGAACTATGGCTACACCTTC.

V and J are TRBV4-2 and TRBJ2-3; no reliable D call. CDR1 LGHNA and CDR2 YNFKEQ come from the germline V gene. Trimming shortened V by 5 bases and J by 6 bases, and 21 bases separated the two germline ends. The CDR3 is 16 residues long. The CDR3, as DNA: TGTGCCAGCAGCTATACGACACTGTCTAATGAGGATACGCAGTATTTT. Its protein product is CASSYTTLSNEDTQYF.

CDR3 coding DNA: TGTGCCAGCAGCAGAAGGACAGGGGGCGTCCAGTACTTC. It encodes CASSRRTGGVQYF. The rearrangement joins TRBV7-3 to TRBJ2-5; 11 nucleotides align to TRBD1. V lost 5 bases, J lost 10 bases, and 6 bases stayed unmatched. This CDR3 spans 13 amino acids. Germline loops: CDR1 SGHTA, CDR2 FQGTGA.

This chain joins TRBV27 and TRBJ1-2; 9 nucleotides align to TRBD1. J gave up 4 bases and V 0 bases, and 3 bases lay outside the gene matches. This CDR3 is 15 amino acids long. CDR1 and CDR2 from the germline V gene are MNHEY and SMNVEV (reference sequence). The DNA for the CDR3 is TGTGCCAGCAGTTTATCGGTGACAGGGGGCTATGGCTACACCTTC. As protein: CASSLSVTGGYGYTF.

The sample holds a few counts of this clonotype. This chain joins TRBV4-1 and TRBJ1-5, with D maybe TRBD1 (5 bases). CDR3 length: 15 amino acids. V gave up 8 bases and J gave up 2 bases, with 16 bases separating them. Germline loops: CDR1 MGHRA, CDR2 YSYEKL. This CDR3 reads CASRGTGGGNQPQHF. The CDR3 DNA sequence: TGCGCCAGCCGGGGCACCGGGGGGGGCAATCAGCCCCAGCATTTT.

This clonotype was counted a few times. This chain links TRBV5-1 with TRBJ1-1; D not resolved. This CDR3 contains 13 residues. Germline V gene sequence: CDR1 SGHRS, CDR2 YFSETQ. V was cut by 4 bases and J by 7 bases, with 14 bases left in between. In nucleotides, the CDR3 is TGCGCCAGCAGCCTCCGAGGTGGTGATGAAGCTTTCTTT. Amino acids: CASSLRGGDEAFF.

This clonotype was detected many times. The V gene is TRBV5-1, the J gene TRBJ1-5; a possible D gene is TRBD1 (5 bases). Germline values: CDR1 SGHRS, CDR2 YFSETQ. Trimming took 1 base from V and 2 from J, leaving 10 bases between them. The CDR3 loop spans 15 amino acids. As DNA, the CDR3 is TGCGCCAGCAGCTTGTCGGGGGAGGGCAATCAGCCCCAGCATTTT. Amino acids: CASSLSGEGNQPQHF.

This chain uses TRBV10-3 with TRBJ2-7; TRBD2 might be the D (5 bases). Trimming stripped 2 bases from V and 3 bases from J, with 14 bases between. This CDR3 region has 15 residues. Germline V gene sequence: CDR1 ENHRY, CDR2 SYGVKD. In nucleotides, the CDR3 is TGTGCCATCAGTGAGATCGGACTCCTAGTCTACGAGCAGTACTTC. Translation: CAISEIGLLVYEQYF.

Notes on this clonotype: A far larger clone is one nucleotide away, so this likely arose from a read error. The chain couples TRBV2 to TRBJ1-1; TRBD1 might be the D (5 bases). The CDR3 runs 14 residues. The V and J ends lost 6 bases and 1 base respectively, with 12 bases between them. From germline, CDR1 is SNHLY and CDR2 FYNNEI. The CDR3 loop is CASSKQESNTEAFF. The CDR3 DNA follows: TGTGCCAGCAGCAAACAGGAATCGAACACTGAAGCTTTCTTT.

This clonotype occurred many times. V gene TRBV2 combines with J gene TRBJ2-7; D perhaps matches TRBD2 (5 bases). Germline-derived CDR1 and CDR2 are SNHLY and FYNNEI. Between the trimmed V and J ends, which lost 4 bases and 3 bases, there was a span of 13 bases. The CDR3 is 14 residues long. This chain's CDR3 is CASSGRHGIYEQYF. The DNA for the CDR3 is TGTGCCAGCAGTGGCCGACACGGGATCTACGAGCAGTACTTC.

Points on this clonotype: The junction departs from germline at one end; a sequencing error may be responsible. CDR3 loop: CGSSLIGTDTQYF. The DNA for the CDR3 is TGCGGCAGCAGCTTGATAGGCACAGATACGCAGTATTTT. The chain links TRBV5-1 to TRBJ2-3; no definite D call. Germline assignment: CDR1 SGHRS and CDR2 YFSETQ. The CDR3 length is 13 residues. Looking up the rest from reference TRBV5-1 and TRBJ2-3 gives the full variable domain: KAGVTQTPRYLIKTRGQQVTLSCSPISGHRSVSWYQQTPGQGLQFLFEYFSETQRNKGNFPGRFSGRQFSNSRSEMNVSTLELGDSALYLCGSSLIGTDTQYFGPGTRLTVL.

Worth noting for this clonotype: A much larger clone lies a single base off, so this may be a read error. The V and J genes are TRBV3-1 and TRBJ1-2, with 8 bases identical to TRBD1. CDR3 length equals 17 residues. V lost 1 base and J lost 5; bases outside the gene matches: 12. In germline, CDR1 is LGHDT, CDR2 YNNKEL (reference sequence). The CDR3 nucleotides are TGTGCCAGCAGCCAAGGGTCAGGGGGCGCCTTACGGTATGGCTACACCTTC. This gives the protein CASSQGSGGALRYGYTF. Full variable domain (outside the CDR3, taken from reference TRBV3-1 and TRBJ1-2): DTAVSQTPKYLVTQMGNDKSIKCEQNLGHDTMYWYKQDSKKFLKIMFSYNNKELIINETVPNRFSPKSPDKAHLNLHINSLELGDSAVYFCASSQGSGGALRYGYTFGSGTRLTVV.

The chain combines TRBV3-1 with TRBJ2-3, with 7 bases fitting TRBD2. With V trimmed by 2 bases and J by 2 bases, 4 bases remained unmatched. Germline V gene lookup returns CDR1 LGHDT and CDR2 YNNKEL (reference sequence). This CDR3 is built from 15 residues. CDR3 sequence (DNA): TGTGCCAGCAGCCAATCGGGGGGTTACACAGATACGCAGTATTTT. It translates to CASSQSGGYTDTQYF.

This sequence joins TRBV5-8 and TRBJ2-1, with D maybe TRBD1 (5 bases). The CDR3 loop spans 15 amino acids. Germline loops: CDR1 SGHTS, CDR2 YDEGEE. The V and J ends lost 0 bases and 9 bases respectively, with 16 bases between them. The CDR3 loop is CASSLAFQGSGEQFF. In nucleotides, the CDR3 is TGTGCCAGCAGCTTGGCATTTCAGGGTTCAGGTGAGCAGTTCTTC.

At least ten counts were recorded for this clonotype. The chain couples TRBV3-1 to TRBJ2-1, with TRBD1 as a possible D gene (6 bases). Trimming stripped 4 bases from V and 9 bases from J, with 13 bases between. The CDR3 contains 13 residues. Germline V gives CDR1 LGHDT, CDR2 YNNKEL (reference sequence). Written as DNA, the CDR3 is TGTGCCAGCAGCCTAAGACAGGCGGGTGAGCAGTTCTTC. As protein: CASSLRQAGEQFF.

This clonotype was picked up a small number of times. This chain links TRBV5-1 with TRBJ2-7; 10 nucleotides match TRBD1. From germline, CDR1 is SGHRS and CDR2 YFSETQ. The CDR3 covers 15 residues. J gave up 5 bases and V 5 bases, and 10 bases lay outside the gene matches. The DNA of the CDR3 is TGCGCCAGCAGTTCAACCGGGACAGGGGCCCACGAGCAGTACTTC. The encoded protein is CASSSTGTGAHEQYF.

This clonotype was seen a handful of times. V gene TRBV4-1 combines with J gene TRBJ2-1; D tentatively reads TRBD1 or TRBD2 (5 bases each). CDR3 size: 18 residues. Germline V gives CDR1 MGHRA, CDR2 YSYEKL. The V end lost 2 bases, the J end lost 0 bases, and 17 bases lay between the germline ends. CDR3 residues: CASSQRLSVGVSYNEQFF. The CDR3 DNA is TGCGCCAGCAGCCAACGCCTTTCAGTGGGGGTCTCCTACAATGAGCAGTTCTTC.

V is TRBV28 and J is TRBJ2-7, with 8 bases aligning to TRBD1. The CDR3 runs 15 residues. J was trimmed by 5 bases and V by 6 bases; bases with no gene match: 12. CDR1 MDHEN and CDR2 SYDVKM come from the germline V gene. The CDR3 here is CASRGQAKTQDEQYF. The CDR3 bases are TGTGCCAGCAGGGGACAGGCCAAGACCCAGGACGAGCAGTACTTC.

This clonotype was counted ten times or more. This rearrangement joins TRBV6-1 to TRBJ2-7; weak D call: TRBD1 (6 bases). The CDR3 contains 13 residues. V was clipped by 5 bases and J by 3 bases, with 11 bases between them. Looked up from germline, CDR1 is MNHNS and CDR2 is SASEGT. The chain's CDR3 is CASSKNRVYEQYF. CDR3 nucleotides: TGTGCCAGCAGTAAGAACAGGGTCTACGAGCAGTACTTC.

This clonotype was seen a handful of times. This chain uses TRBV3-1 with TRBJ2-3, with D perhaps TRBD2 (5 bases). Trimming took 3 bases from V and 9 from J, leaving 19 bases between them. This CDR3 comprises 15 residues. Germline-derived CDR1 and CDR2 are LGHDT and YNNKEL (reference sequence). The CDR3 region is CASSHGPFGEYTQYF. For the CDR3, the DNA is TGTGCCAGCAGCCACGGACCTTTTGGGGAGTACACGCAGTATTTT.

V and J are TRBV3-1 and TRBJ2-6; D uncertain. The CDR3 runs 14 residues. Trimming stripped 4 bases from V and 2 bases from J, with 6 bases between. Per germline, CDR1 LGHDT and CDR2 YNNKEL (reference sequence). The CDR3 coding sequence is TGTGCCAGCAGCCCCTATCCTGGGGCCAACGTCCTGACTTTC. This gives the protein CASSPYPGANVLTF.

The chain joins TRBV19 to TRBJ1-2; unclear D gene. The length of the CDR3 is 13 residues. Trimming left V 10 bases short and J 8 bases short, with 20 bases between. In germline, CDR1 is LNHDA, CDR2 SQIVND (reference sequence). The CDR3 DNA reads as TGTGCCACGCGGGAACCCGCGCGAGGGGGCTACACCTTC. The encoded protein is CATREPARGGYTF.

The chain uses TRBV2 and TRBJ2-2; tentative D call: TRBD1 (5 bases). Germline V gene sequence: CDR1 SNHLY, CDR2 FYNNEI. Between the trimmed V and J ends, which lost 6 bases and 0 bases, there was a span of 11 bases. This CDR3 region has 15 residues. CDR3 in amino acids: CASRGVNANTGELFF. CDR3 sequence (DNA): TGTGCCAGCAGAGGGGTCAACGCGAACACCGGGGAGCTGTTTTTT.

At least ten counts were recorded for this clonotype. The J gene is TRBJ2-5, the V gene TRBV20-1; D unclear. This CDR3 region has 13 residues. Germline V gene sequence: CDR1 DFQATT, CDR2 SNEGSKA (reference sequence). Trimming took off 3 bases at V and 2 bases at J, with 10 bases between the two ends. For the CDR3, the DNA is TGCAGTGCTAGGAGGACGGCACAAGAGACCCAGTACTTC. Translating gives CSARRTAQETQYF.

The sample holds a few counts of this clonotype. The chain carries TRBV12-5 and TRBJ2-2, with D possibly matching TRBD2 (6 bases). The germline V gene has CDR1 LGHNT and CDR2 FRNRAP. This CDR3 contains 15 residues. V shed 6 bases and J shed 3 bases, with 14 bases lying between them. The CDR3 loop is CASGPTGVHTGELFF. The CDR3, as DNA: TGTGCTAGTGGCCCCACGGGAGTACACACCGGGGAGCTGTTTTTT.

The chain carries TRBV6-2 or TRBV6-3 and TRBJ1-5; possible D gene TRBD1, 5 bases. The germline V gene encodes CDR1 MNHEY and CDR2 SVGEGT. The V end was cut by 6 bases, the J end by 0 bases, with 18 bases between. There are 17 residues in the CDR3. CDR3 in amino acids: CASSDSGGVSSNQPQHF. In DNA, the CDR3 is TGTGCCAGCAGCGACTCGGGGGGAGTCTCTAGCAATCAGCCCCAGCATTTT.

This clonotype turned up a few times. The CDR3 sequence: CASSSPGQGINSPLHF. The DNA of the CDR3 is TGTGCCAGCAGTTCCCCGGGACAGGGGATAAATTCACCCCTCCACTTT. The gene calls are TRBV2 and TRBJ1-6, with TRBD1 matching 10 bases. CDR1 SNHLY and CDR2 FYNNEI come from the germline V gene. V shed 5 bases, J shed 7 bases, and the junction held 8 bases outside the gene matches. The CDR3 length is 16 residues.

The chain couples TRBV5-1 to TRBJ1-6, with 8 bases matching TRBD1. Germline CDR1 is SGHRS and CDR2 is YFSETQ. The CDR3 sequence is 16 residues long. J gave up 1 base and V 3 bases, and 3 bases lay outside the gene matches. CDR3 bases: TGCGCCAGCAGCTACACAGGGGGGTCCTATAATTCACCCCTCCACTTT. Translated: CASSYTGGSYNSPLHF.